The next 24 T cell receptor beta chains were all read from a single sample in a study of T cells after yellow fever vaccination. TCRdb reprocessed the 5' RACE reads via MiXCR and lists one record per CDR3 protein. The profile shows under 550,000 distinct CDR3 sequences, about a fifth of them singletons. The sample consisted of PBMCs, taken 21 days after the first yellow fever vaccination. The receptors come from a man aged 18 to 29 who received the YFV17D yellow fever vaccine.

In its sample, this clonotype was seen a few times. The J gene is TRBJ2-6, the V gene TRBV7-9; D unclear. CDR3 length equals 16 residues. V lost 2 bases and J lost 0, with 8 bases in between. Germline values: CDR1 SEHNR, CDR2 FQNEAQ (reference sequence). DNA of the CDR3: TGTGCCAGCAGCTTAACACCGCTCTCTGGGGCCAACGTCCTGACTTTC. This encodes CASSLTPLSGANVLTF. The complete variable domain, with remaining parts taken from reference TRBV7-9 and TRBJ2-6, reads DTGVSQNPRHKITKRGQNVTFRCDPISEHNRLYWYRQTLGQGPEFLTYFQNEAQLEKSRLLSDRFSAERPKGSFSTLEIQRTEQGDSAMYLCASSLTPLSGANVLTFGAGSRLTVL.

This clonotype was counted only a few times. This chain uses TRBV5-1 with TRBJ2-1, with TRBD2 matching over 10 bases. V shed 7 bases and J 5 bases; nucleotides not matched to a gene: 6. Germline CDR1 and CDR2: SGHRS and YFSETQ. This CDR3 is built from 14 residues. In DNA form, the CDR3 reads TGCGCCAGCGCCGGGACTAGCGCACACAATGAGCAGTTCTTC. This gives the protein CASAGTSAHNEQFF. The variable domain in full, completed from reference TRBV5-1 and TRBJ2-1, reads KAGVTQTPRYLIKTRGQQVTLSCSPISGHRSVSWYQQTPGQGLQFLFEYFSETQRNKGNFPGRFSGRQFSNSRSEMNVSTLELGDSALYLCASAGTSAHNEQFFGPGTRLTVL.

The chain joins TRBV6-2 or TRBV6-3 to TRBJ1-2, with D possibly being TRBD1 (5 bases). V lost 8 bases and J 5 bases, leaving 18 bases between the germline ends. The germline V gene has CDR1 MNHEY and CDR2 SVGEGT. The CDR3 totals 14 residues. As DNA, the CDR3 is TGTGCCAGCCGGTCGGCGGGGGAAGGATATGGCTACACCTTC. This encodes CASRSAGEGYGYTF.

This clonotype has only a few counts. V and J are TRBV12-3 or TRBV12-4 and TRBJ1-5, with D perhaps TRBD1 (6 bases). The CDR3 has 15 amino acids. Between the trimmed V and J ends, which lost 2 bases and 0 bases, there was a span of 8 bases. CDR3 region: CASSLPGDSNQPQHF. CDR3 in DNA: TGTGCCAGCAGTTTACCAGGGGATAGCAATCAGCCCCAGCATTTT.

The chain carries TRBV20-1 and TRBJ2-1; D is possibly TRBD2 (5 bases). V dropped 1 base and J dropped 5 bases, with 9 bases sitting between them. The germline V gene encodes CDR1 DFQATT and CDR2 SNEGSKA (reference sequence). The CDR3 runs 13 residues. The CDR3 DNA reads as TGCAGTGCTAGAGGCCTAGCCGACAATGAGCAGTTCTTC. Encoded protein: CSARGLADNEQFF.

The chain couples TRBV12-3 or TRBV12-4 to TRBJ1-5; D remains unclear. V lost 2 bases to trimming and J lost 7 bases, with 12 bases between them. There are 14 residues in the CDR3. In DNA form, the CDR3 reads TGTGCCAGCAGTTTAAAGTTGAGGAACCAGCCCCAGCATTTT. Translation: CASSLKLRNQPQHF.

The genes are TRBV10-3 and TRBJ2-6; possibly TRBD1 for D (6 bases). Germline V lookup: CDR1 ENHRY, CDR2 SYGVKD. The CDR3 length is 17 residues. V was trimmed by 7 bases and J by 0 bases, leaving 16 bases between them. The CDR3 here is CAITGQTTVSGANVLTF. CDR3 DNA sequence: TGTGCCATCACCGGACAGACAACCGTCTCTGGGGCCAACGTCCTGACTTTC.

The rearrangement links TRBV9 to TRBJ2-7, with 8 bases fitting TRBD1. J gave up 0 bases and V 7 bases, and 9 bases lay outside the gene matches. Germline CDR1 and CDR2: SGDLS and YYNGEE. CDR3 length: 15 residues. This chain's CDR3 is CASSPGQAPSYEQYF. CDR3 nucleotides: TGTGCCAGCTCTCCGGGACAGGCTCCCTCCTACGAGCAGTACTTC.

The V and J genes are TRBV10-3 and TRBJ2-5; perhaps TRBD1 as D (5 bases). V lost 4 bases and J 5 bases, leaving 17 bases between the germline ends. Germline values: CDR1 ENHRY, CDR2 SYGVKD. The CDR3 is made up of 15 amino acids. The DNA of the CDR3 is TGTGCCATCAGTGCCAGGGAATCGTTGAAGGAGACCCAGTACTTC. Translation: CAISARESLKETQYF.

The J gene is TRBJ2-6, the V gene TRBV21-1; the table gives TRBD1 as D, unverified against the DNA. TRBV21-1 is described as a pseudogene. The CDR3 has 18 residues. The CDR3 DNA is TGTGCCAGCAGCAAAGGACAGGTTTTGAGCTCTGGGGCCAACGTCCTGACTTTC. It is translated as CASSKGQVLSSGANVLTF.

V and J are TRBV7-2 and TRBJ2-5, with D hard to call. The CDR3 contains 14 residues. CDR1 and CDR2 (germline): SGHTA, FQGNSA. Trimming left V 1 base short and J 4 bases short, with 10 bases between. The CDR3 bases are TGTGCCAGCAGCTTAGGAGCATTCCGAGAGACCCAGTACTTC. This sequence encodes CASSLGAFRETQYF.

The chain combines TRBV7-2 with TRBJ2-7; D may be TRBD2 (5 bases). The CDR3 covers 14 residues. Germline V gene data show CDR1 as SGHTA and CDR2 as FQGNSA. V was pared by 7 bases and J by 4 bases, with 17 bases between. The CDR3 DNA is TGTGCCAGCACCTCAACGGAGGAACGGTACGAGCAGTACTTC. Protein sequence: CASTSTEERYEQYF.

J is TRBJ2-7 and V is TRBV24-1; possibly TRBD1 for D (5 bases). The CDR3 covers 13 residues. Germline lookup yields CDR1 KGHDR and CDR2 SFDVKD. V shed 4 bases and J shed 3 bases, with 9 bases lying between them. The CDR3 DNA follows: TGTGCCACCAGTGAACCAGACAGCTACGAGCAGTACTTC. Translating it yields CATSEPDSYEQYF.

This chain joins TRBV5-1 and TRBJ1-4; TRBD1 aligns across 8 bases. This CDR3 is built from 15 residues. V gave up 3 bases and J gave up 4 bases; unmatched junction bases: 5. CDR1 is SGHRS, CDR2 YFSETQ, per germline. The DNA of the CDR3 is TGCGCCAGCAGCTGGATGGGACAGGATAATGAAAAACTGTTTTTT. This codes for CASSWMGQDNEKLFF.

This clonotype appeared a few times. The chain couples TRBV12-3 or TRBV12-4 to TRBJ2-1; TRBD1 aligns across 9 bases. This CDR3 region has 17 residues. V lost 8 bases, J lost 4 bases, and 15 bases stayed unmatched. The CDR3 region has the DNA TGTGCCAGCTCGGGACAGGGACCGCCGGGGGTATACAATGAGCAGTTCTTC. Translation gives CASSGQGPPGVYNEQFF.

This clonotype has a handful of counts. The chain has TRBV4-1 and TRBJ2-7; unclear D gene. The ends were cut back, 0 bases at V and 1 base at J, with 10 bases in the middle. Germline CDR1 reads MGHRA; CDR2 reads YSYEKL. CDR3 length: 15 amino acids. CDR3 residues: CASSQEGQPSYEQYF. The CDR3 DNA reads as TGCGCCAGCAGCCAAGAAGGCCAGCCTTCCTACGAGCAGTACTTC.

The chain carries TRBV27 and TRBJ2-3; 11 positions agree with TRBD2. V lost 5 bases and J lost 1; bases outside the gene matches: 5. CDR1 is MNHEY, CDR2 SMNVEV, per germline (reference sequence). The CDR3 spans 16 residues. CDR3 region: CASSPRLAGRTDTQYF. Here the CDR3 DNA reads TGTGCCAGCAGTCCCCGACTAGCGGGACGCACAGATACGCAGTATTTT.

This clonotype was counted at least ten times. This chain uses TRBV7-6 with TRBJ2-1; the D gene is possibly TRBD2 (5 bases). V dropped 0 bases and J dropped 7 bases, with 7 bases sitting between them. CDR3 length: 13 amino acids. CDR1 is SGHVS and CDR2 is FNYEAQ in the germline V gene. This chain's CDR3 is CASSLAPGNEQFF. CDR3 bases: TGTGCCAGCAGCTTAGCCCCGGGGAATGAGCAGTTCTTC.

The chain joins TRBV4-1 to TRBJ2-7; TRBD2 might be the D (5 bases). V shed 1 base and J shed 9 bases, with 22 bases lying between them. The CDR3 is made up of 16 amino acids. The germline gives CDR1 MGHRA, CDR2 YSYEKL. CDR3 sequence (DNA): TGCGCCAGCAGCCAAGTTTGTTTGAAACTAGGGAAATGGCAGTACGTC. Its translation is CASSQVCLKLGKWQYV.

The chain links TRBV6-1 to TRBJ1-1; no definite D call. Germline loops: CDR1 MNHNS, CDR2 SASEGT. The germline V and J ends were trimmed by 6 bases and 1 base, with 12 bases remaining between them. There are 14 residues in the CDR3. CDR3 sequence (DNA): TGTGCCAGCAGACTAAAACACAGGAACACTGAAGCTTTCTTT. Translating it yields CASRLKHRNTEAFF.

This clonotype appeared a few times. The chain joins TRBV7-8 to TRBJ2-7; unclear D gene. There are 13 residues in the CDR3. V lost 1 base to trimming and J lost 4 bases, with 8 bases between them. Germline values: CDR1 SGHVS, CDR2 FQNEAQ. CDR3 sequence reads: CASSLEVVYEQYV. The CDR3 DNA is TGTGCCAGCAGCTTAGAAGTAGTATACGAGCAGTACGTC.

This rearrangement joins TRBV25-1 to TRBJ2-2, with D perhaps TRBD2 (7 bases). The germline gives CDR1 MGHDK, CDR2 SYGVNS. Trimming pared 3 bases from V and 5 bases from J, leaving 13 bases between. The CDR3 runs to 15 residues. The DNA of the CDR3 is TGTGCCAGCAGTGAGACGGGGGGCCGAACCGGGGAGCTGTTTTTT. Amino acids: CASSETGGRTGELFF.

This rearrangement joins TRBV6-6 to TRBJ2-7; 8 nucleotides line up with TRBD1. Germline V gives CDR1 MNHNY, CDR2 SVGAGI (reference sequence). V lost 6 bases, J lost 3 bases, and 4 bases stayed unmatched. The length of the CDR3 is 13 residues. The CDR3 region is CASRTGQGYEQYV. CDR3 nucleotides: TGTGCCAGCAGGACCGGACAGGGCTACGAGCAGTACGTC.

Here the CDR3 DNA reads TGTGCCAGCAGTTACTCCCTCAGGGGGGAGGGCTACACCTTC. It is translated as CASSYSLRGEGYTF. The rearrangement joins TRBV6-5 to TRBJ1-2, with 7 bases lining up with TRBD1. With 0 bases clipped from V and 8 bases from J, the junction kept 6 bases outside the gene matches. This CDR3 has 14 residues. Per the germline V gene, CDR1 is MNHEY and CDR2 is SVGAGI.